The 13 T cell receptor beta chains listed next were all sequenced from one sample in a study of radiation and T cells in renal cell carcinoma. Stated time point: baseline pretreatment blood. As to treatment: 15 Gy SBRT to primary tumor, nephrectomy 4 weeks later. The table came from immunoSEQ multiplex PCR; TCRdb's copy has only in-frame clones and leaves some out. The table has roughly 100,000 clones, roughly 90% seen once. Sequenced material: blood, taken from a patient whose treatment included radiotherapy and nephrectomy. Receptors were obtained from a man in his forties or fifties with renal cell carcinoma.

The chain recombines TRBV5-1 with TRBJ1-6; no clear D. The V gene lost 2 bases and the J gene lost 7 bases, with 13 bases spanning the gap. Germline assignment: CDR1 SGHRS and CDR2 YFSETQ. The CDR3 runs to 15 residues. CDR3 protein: CASSFTGFGNSPLHF. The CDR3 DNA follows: TGCGCCAGCAGCTTCACGGGGTTCGGGAATTCACCCCTCCACTTT.

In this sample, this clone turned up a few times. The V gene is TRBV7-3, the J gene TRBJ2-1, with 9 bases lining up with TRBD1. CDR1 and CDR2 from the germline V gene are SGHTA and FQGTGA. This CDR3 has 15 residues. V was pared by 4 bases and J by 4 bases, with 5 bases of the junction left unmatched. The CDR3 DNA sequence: TGTGCCAGCAGCTCACAGGGGGCAAGGTACAATGAGCAGTTCTTC. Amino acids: CASSSQGARYNEQFF.

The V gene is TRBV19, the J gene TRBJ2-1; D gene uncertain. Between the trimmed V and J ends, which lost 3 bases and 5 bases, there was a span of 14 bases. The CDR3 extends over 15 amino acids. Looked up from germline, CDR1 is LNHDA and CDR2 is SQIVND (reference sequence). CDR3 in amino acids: CASSIFLGLDNEQFF. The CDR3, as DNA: TGTGCCAGTAGTATTTTTCTGGGGTTGGACAATGAGCAGTTCTTC.

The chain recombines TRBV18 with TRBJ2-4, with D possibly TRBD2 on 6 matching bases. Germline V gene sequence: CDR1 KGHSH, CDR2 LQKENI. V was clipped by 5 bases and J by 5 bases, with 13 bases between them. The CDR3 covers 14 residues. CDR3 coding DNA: TGTGCCAGCTCAGCGGGAACAGATCAAAACATTCAGTACTTC. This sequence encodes CASSAGTDQNIQYF.

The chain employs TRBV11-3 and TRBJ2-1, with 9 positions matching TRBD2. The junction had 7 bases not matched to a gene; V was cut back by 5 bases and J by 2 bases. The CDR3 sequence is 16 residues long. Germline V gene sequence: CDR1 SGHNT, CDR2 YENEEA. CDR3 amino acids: CASSTRAGGTYNEQFF. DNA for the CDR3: TGTGCCAGCAGCACCCGAGCGGGAGGAACCTACAATGAGCAGTTCTTC. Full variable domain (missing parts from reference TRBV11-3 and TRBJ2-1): EAGVVQSPRYKIIEKKQPVAFWCNPISGHNTLYWYLQNLGQGPELLIRYENEEAVDDSQLPKDRFSAERLKGVDSTLKIQPAELGDSAVYLCASSTRAGGTYNEQFFGPGTRLTVL.

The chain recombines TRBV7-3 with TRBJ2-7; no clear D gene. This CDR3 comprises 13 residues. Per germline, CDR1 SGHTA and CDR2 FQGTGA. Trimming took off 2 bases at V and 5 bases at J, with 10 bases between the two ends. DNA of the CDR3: TGTGCCAGCAGCTTAGGCGGACGCAACGAGCAGTACTTC. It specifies CASSLGGRNEQYF.

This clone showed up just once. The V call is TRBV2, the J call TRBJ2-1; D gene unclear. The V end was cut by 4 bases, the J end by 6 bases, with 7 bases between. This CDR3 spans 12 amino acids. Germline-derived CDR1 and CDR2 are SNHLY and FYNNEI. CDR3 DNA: TGTGCCAGCAGTGCTGGGCTCAATGAGCAGTTCTTC. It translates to CASSAGLNEQFF.

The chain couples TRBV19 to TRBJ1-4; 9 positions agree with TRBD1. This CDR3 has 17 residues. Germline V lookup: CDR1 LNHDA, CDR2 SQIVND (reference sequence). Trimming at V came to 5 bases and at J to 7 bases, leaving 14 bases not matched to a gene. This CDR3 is CASSAPGQGLRSEKLFF. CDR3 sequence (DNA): TGTGCCAGTAGTGCACCGGGACAGGGTCTCCGGAGTGAAAAACTGTTTTTT.

CDR3 nucleotide sequence: TGTGCCCTGACCAGGGTCTGGGGGGAGCTGTTTTTT. This codes for CALTRVWGELFF. J is TRBJ2-2 and V is TRBV30, with D maybe TRBD1 (5 bases). CDR3 size: 12 residues. Trimming removed 8 bases at V and 8 bases at J, with 15 bases between. In germline, CDR1 is GTSNPN, CDR2 SVGIG (reference sequence).

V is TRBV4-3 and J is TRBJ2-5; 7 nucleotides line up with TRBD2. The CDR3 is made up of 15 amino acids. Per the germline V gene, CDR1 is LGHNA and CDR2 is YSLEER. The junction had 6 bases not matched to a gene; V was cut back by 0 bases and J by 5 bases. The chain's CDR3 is CASSQDWGGWETQYF. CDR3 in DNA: TGCGCCAGCAGCCAAGACTGGGGGGGGTGGGAGACCCAGTACTTC.

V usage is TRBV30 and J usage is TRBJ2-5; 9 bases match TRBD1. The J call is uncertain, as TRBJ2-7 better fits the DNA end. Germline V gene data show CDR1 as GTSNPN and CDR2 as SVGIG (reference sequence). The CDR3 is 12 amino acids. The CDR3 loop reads CAWGQGPYEQYF. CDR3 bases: TGTGCCTGGGGACAGGGGCCCTACGAGCAGTACTTC.

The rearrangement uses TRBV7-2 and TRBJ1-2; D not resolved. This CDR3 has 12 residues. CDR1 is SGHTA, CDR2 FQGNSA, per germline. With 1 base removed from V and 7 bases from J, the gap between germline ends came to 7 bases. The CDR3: CASSLVEGGYTF. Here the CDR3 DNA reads TGTGCCAGCAGCTTAGTAGAGGGTGGCTACACCTTC. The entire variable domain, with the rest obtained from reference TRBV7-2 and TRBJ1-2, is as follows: GAGVSQSPSNKVTEKGKDVELRCDPISGHTALYWYRQSLGQGLEFLIYFQGNSAPDKSGLPSDRFSAERTGGSVSTLTIQRTQQEDSAVYLCASSLVEGGYTFGSGTRLTVV.

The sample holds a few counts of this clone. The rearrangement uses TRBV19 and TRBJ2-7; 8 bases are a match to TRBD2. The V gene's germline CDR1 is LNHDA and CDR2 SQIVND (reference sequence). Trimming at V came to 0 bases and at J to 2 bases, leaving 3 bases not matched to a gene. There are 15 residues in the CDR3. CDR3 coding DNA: TGTGCCAGTAGTATAGATGCGGGGGGTGCCTACGAGCAGTACTTC. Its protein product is CASSIDAGGAYEQYF. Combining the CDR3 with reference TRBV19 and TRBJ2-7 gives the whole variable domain DGGITQSPKYLFRKEGQNVTLSCEQNLNHDAMYWYRQDPGQGLRLIYYSQIVNDFQKGDIAEGYSVSREKKESFPLTVTSAQKNPTAFYLCASSIDAGGAYEQYFGPGTRLTVT.